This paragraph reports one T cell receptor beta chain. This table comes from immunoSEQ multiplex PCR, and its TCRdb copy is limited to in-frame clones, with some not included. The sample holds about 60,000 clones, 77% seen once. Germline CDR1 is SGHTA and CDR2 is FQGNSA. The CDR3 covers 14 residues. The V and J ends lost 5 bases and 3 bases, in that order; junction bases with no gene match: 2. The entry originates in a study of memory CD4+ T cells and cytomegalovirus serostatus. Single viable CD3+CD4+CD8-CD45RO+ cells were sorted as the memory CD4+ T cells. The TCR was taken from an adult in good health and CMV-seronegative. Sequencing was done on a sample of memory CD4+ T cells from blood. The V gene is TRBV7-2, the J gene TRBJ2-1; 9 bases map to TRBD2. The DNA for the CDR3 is TGTGCCAGCAGCGGGCGGGAGGGCTACAATGAGCAGTTCTTC. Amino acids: CASSGREGYNEQFF.